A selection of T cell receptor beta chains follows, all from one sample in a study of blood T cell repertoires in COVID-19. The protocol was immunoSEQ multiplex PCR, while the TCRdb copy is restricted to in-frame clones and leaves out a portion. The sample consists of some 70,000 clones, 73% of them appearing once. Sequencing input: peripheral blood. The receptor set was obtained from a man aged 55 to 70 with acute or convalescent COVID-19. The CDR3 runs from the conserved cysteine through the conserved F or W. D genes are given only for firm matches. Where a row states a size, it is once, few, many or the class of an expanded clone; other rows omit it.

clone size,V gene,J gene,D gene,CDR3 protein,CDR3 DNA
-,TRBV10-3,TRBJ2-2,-,CAIALGTGHPNTGELFF,TGTGCCATCGCCCTAGGTACGGGACATCCGAACACCGGGGAGCTGTTTTTT
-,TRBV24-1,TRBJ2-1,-,CATSDTRGTYDEQFF,TGTGCCACCAGTGATACAAGGGGGACCTACGATGAGCAGTTCTTC
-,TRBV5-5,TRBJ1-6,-,CASSLTADSPLHF,TGTGCCAGCAGCTTAACAGCCGATTCACCCCTCCACTTT
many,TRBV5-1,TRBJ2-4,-,CASSLGGLEAAKNIQYF,TGCGCCAGCAGCTTAGGAGGGTTGGAGGCAGCCAAAAACATTCAGTACTTC
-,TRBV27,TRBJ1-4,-,CASSSIGATNEKLFF,TGTGCCAGCAGTTCTATAGGAGCAACTAATGAAAAACTGTTTTTT
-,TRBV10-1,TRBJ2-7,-,CASSGSLDSYSEQYF,TGCGCCAGCAGTGGGAGTCTGGACTCATACAGCGAGCAGTACTTC
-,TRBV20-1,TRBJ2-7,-,CSAAVPYEQYF,TGCAGTGCCGCGGTCCCCTACGAGCAGTACTTC
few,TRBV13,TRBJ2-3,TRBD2,CASSSLAGSPTDTQYF,TGTGCCAGCAGCTCCCTAGCGGGGAGTCCCACAGATACGCAGTATTTT
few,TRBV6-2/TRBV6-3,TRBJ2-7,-,CASSFQTYEQYF,TGTGCCAGCAGTTTCCAGACTTACGAGCAGTACTTC
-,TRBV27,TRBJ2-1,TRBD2,CASRYLAGGFYNEQFF,TGTGCCAGCAGGTATCTAGCGGGAGGCTTCTACAATGAGCAGTTCTTC
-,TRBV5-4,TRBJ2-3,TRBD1,CASSLGTGAIGTQYF,TGTGCCAGCAGCTTAGGGACAGGGGCGATCGGTACGCAGTATTTT
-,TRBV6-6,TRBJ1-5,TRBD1,CASSTTGAGQPQHF,TGTGCCAGCAGTACCACAGGGGCGGGTCAGCCCCAGCATTTT
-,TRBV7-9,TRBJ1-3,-,CASSLARSLSGNTIYF,TGTGCCAGCAGCTTAGCGCGGTCGCTCTCTGGAAACACCATATATTTT
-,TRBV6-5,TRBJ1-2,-,CASGTGRVYGYTF,TGTGCCAGCGGAACAGGGAGAGTCTATGGCTACACCTTC
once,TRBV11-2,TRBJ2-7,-,CASSFTGPYEQYF,TGTGCCAGCAGCTTCACAGGGCCCTACGAGCAGTACTTC
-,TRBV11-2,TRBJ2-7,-,CASSSMRQAEQYF,TGTGCCAGCAGCTCTATGAGACAGGCCGAGCAGTACTTC
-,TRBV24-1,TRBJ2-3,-,CATATRRGSQDTQYF,TGTGCCACCGCGACCAGGAGGGGTTCACAAGATACGCAGTATTTT
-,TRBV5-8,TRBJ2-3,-,CASSSYGQATDTQYF,TGTGCCAGCAGCTCCTATGGACAAGCCACAGATACGCAGTATTTT
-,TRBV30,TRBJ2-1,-,CAWSVVGLNNEQFF,TGTGCCTGGAGTGTGGTGGGCCTCAACAATGAGCAGTTCTTC
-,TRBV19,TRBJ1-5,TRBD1,CASSPRQGGSNQPQHF,TGTGCCAGTAGTCCGCGACAGGGTGGTAGCAATCAGCCCCAGCATTTT
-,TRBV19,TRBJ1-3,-,CASMRRNSGNTIYF,TGTGCCAGTATGAGAAGAAACTCTGGAAACACCATATATTTT
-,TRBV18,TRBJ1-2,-,CASSPGQYYGYTF,TGTGCCAGCTCACCTGGACAGTACTATGGCTACACCTTC
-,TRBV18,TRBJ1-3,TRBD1,CASSRIWDSYSGNTIYF,TGTGCCAGCTCACGAATCTGGGACAGCTACTCTGGAAACACCATATATTTT
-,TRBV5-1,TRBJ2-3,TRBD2,CASSGLAGTDTQYF,TGCGCCAGCAGCGGACTAGCGGGCACAGATACGCAGTATTTT
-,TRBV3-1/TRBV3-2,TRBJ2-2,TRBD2,CASSPGAGSGIGELFF,TGTGCCAGCAGCCCGGGAGCGGGGTCGGGGATCGGGGAGCTGTTTTTT
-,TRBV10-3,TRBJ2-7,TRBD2,CAISDTSGRNYEQYF,TGTGCCATCAGTGATACTAGCGGGAGGAACTACGAGCAGTACTTC
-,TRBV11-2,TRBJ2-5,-,CASSSVETQYF,TGTGCCAGCAGCTCAGTGGAGACCCAGTACTTC
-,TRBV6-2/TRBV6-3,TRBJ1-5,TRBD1,CASSTTGGWQPQHF,TGTGCCAGCAGCACAACAGGGGGCTGGCAGCCCCAGCATTTT
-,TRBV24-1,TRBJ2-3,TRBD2,CATSDTSGRARTDTQYF,TGTGCCACCAGTGATACTAGCGGGAGGGCCAGGACAGATACGCAGTATTTT
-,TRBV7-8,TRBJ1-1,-,CASSLARGNTEAFF,TGTGCCAGCAGCTTAGCAAGGGGGAACACTGAAGCTTTCTTT
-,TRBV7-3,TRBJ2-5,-,CASSLTPRARETQYF,TGTGCCAGCAGCTTAACCCCGCGGGCCCGAGAGACCCAGTACTTC
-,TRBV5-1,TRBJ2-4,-,CASSADRQGGTKNIQYF,TGCGCCAGCAGCGCCGATAGACAGGGAGGAACCAAAAACATTCAGTACTTC
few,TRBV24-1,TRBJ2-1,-,CATSENPSNNEQFF,TGTGCCACCAGTGAGAACCCTTCTAACAATGAGCAGTTCTTC
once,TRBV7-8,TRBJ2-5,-,CASSFGWGGPQETQYF,TGTGCCAGCAGCTTTGGGTGGGGGGGCCCCCAAGAGACCCAGTACTTC
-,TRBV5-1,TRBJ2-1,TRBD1,CASSNGQGMGSEQFF,TGCGCCAGCAGCAACGGACAGGGAATGGGCAGTGAGCAGTTCTTC
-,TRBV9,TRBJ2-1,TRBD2,CASSVVGTSGRPGNEQFF,TGTGCCAGCAGCGTAGTGGGGACTAGCGGGAGGCCGGGCAATGAGCAGTTCTTC
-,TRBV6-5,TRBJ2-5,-,CASSTEGLLQETQYF,TGTGCCAGCTCTACGGAGGGGCTGCTCCAAGAGACCCAGTACTTC
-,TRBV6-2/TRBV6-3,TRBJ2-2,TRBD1,CASSRRGLGTGELFF,TGTGCCAGCAGTCGCAGGGGGCTAGGCACCGGGGAGCTGTTTTTT
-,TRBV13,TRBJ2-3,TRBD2,CASSLQKGLAGPITDTQYF,TGTGCCAGCAGCTTACAAAAAGGACTAGCGGGACCTATCACAGATACGCAGTATTTT
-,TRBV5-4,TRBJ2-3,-,CASSRDSSTDTQYF,TGTGCCAGCAGCCGGGACTCCAGCACAGATACGCAGTATTTT
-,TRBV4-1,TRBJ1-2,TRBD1,CASSQVRDSFYGYTF,TGCGCCAGCAGCCAAGTGAGGGACAGCTTCTATGGCTACACCTTC
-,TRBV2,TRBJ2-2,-,CASSPLRYTGELFF,TGTGCCAGCAGTCCATTGAGGTACACCGGGGAGCTGTTTTTT
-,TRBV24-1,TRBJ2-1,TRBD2,CATTDASGPSNEQFF,TGTGCCACCACCGACGCTAGCGGGCCGTCTAATGAGCAGTTCTTC
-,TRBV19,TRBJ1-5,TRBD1,CASSFGTVQPQHF,TGTGCCAGTAGTTTTGGGACAGTTCAGCCCCAGCATTTT
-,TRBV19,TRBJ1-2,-,CASSISGGKAFNGYTF,TGTGCCAGTAGTATTAGCGGGGGTAAGGCGTTCAATGGCTACACCTTC
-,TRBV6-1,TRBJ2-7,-,CASSEGQDSYEQYF,TGTGCCAGCAGTGAAGGACAGGACTCCTACGAGCAGTACTTC
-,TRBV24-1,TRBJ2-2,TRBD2,CATSERLAANTGELFF,TGTGCCACCAGTGAGCGACTAGCGGCGAACACCGGGGAGCTGTTTTTT
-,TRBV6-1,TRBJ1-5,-,CASSEPNQPQHF,TGTGCCAGCAGTGAACCAAATCAGCCCCAGCATTTT
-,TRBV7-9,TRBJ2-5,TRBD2,CASSFLGQYSGGPPETQYF,TGTGCCAGCAGCTTCCTTGGACAATATAGCGGGGGCCCACCGGAGACCCAGTACTTC
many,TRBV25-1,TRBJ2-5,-,CASSEVFTGKETQYF,TGTGCCAGCAGTGAAGTATTTACAGGGAAGGAGACCCAGTACTTC
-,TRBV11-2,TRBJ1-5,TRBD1,CASSLGEGRGVNQPQHF,TGTGCCAGCAGCTTAGGCGAGGGCAGGGGGGTTAATCAGCCCCAGCATTTT
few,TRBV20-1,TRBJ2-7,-,CSASRPAYEQYF,TGCAGTGCTAGTCGTCCCGCCTACGAGCAGTACTTC
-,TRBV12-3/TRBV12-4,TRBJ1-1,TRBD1,CASSPDRAEAFF,TGTGCCAGCAGCCCGGACAGGGCTGAAGCTTTCTTT
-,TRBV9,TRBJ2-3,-,CASSGTGTDTQYF,TGTGCCAGCAGCGGAACAGGGACAGATACGCAGTATTTT
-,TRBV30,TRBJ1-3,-,CAWSPTGSGNTIYF,TGTGCCTGGAGTCCTACGGGGTCTGGAAACACCATATATTTT
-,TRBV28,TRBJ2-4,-,CASTLRGTIAKNIQYF,TGTGCCAGCACCCTCCGGGGTACTATAGCCAAAAACATTCAGTACTTC
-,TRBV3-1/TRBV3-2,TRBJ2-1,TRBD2,CASSQDGLAGNEQFF,TGTGCCAGCAGCCAAGATGGGCTAGCGGGGAATGAGCAGTTCTTC
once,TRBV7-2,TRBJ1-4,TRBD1,CASSLLGQLEKLFF,TGTGCCAGCAGCTTACTGGGACAGTTGGAAAAACTGTTTTTT
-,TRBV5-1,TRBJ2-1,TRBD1,CASSILQGNEQFF,TGCGCCAGCAGCATTTTACAGGGGAATGAGCAGTTCTTC
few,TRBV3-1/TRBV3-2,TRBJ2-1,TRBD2,CASSILAGGQPYNEQFF,TGTGCCAGCAGTATTCTAGCGGGGGGCCAACCGTACAATGAGCAGTTCTTC